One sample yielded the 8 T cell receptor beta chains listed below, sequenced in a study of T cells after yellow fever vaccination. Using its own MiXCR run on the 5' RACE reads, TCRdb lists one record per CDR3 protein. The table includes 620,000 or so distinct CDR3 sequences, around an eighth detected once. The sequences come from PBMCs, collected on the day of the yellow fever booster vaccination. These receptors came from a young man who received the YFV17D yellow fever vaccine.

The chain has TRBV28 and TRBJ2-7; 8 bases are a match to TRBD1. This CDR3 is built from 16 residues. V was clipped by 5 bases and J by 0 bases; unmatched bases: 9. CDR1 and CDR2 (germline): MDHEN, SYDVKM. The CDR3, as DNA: TGTGCCAGCAGTCCAGGACAGGGAGGTTCCTCCTACGAGCAGTACTTC. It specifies CASSPGQGGSSYEQYF.

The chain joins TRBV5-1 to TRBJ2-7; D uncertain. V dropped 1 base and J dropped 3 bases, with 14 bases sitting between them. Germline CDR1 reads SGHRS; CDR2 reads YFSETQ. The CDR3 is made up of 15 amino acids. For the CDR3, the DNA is TGCGCCAGCAGCTTGAGGATTGGGGATAGCTACGAGCAGTACTTC. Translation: CASSLRIGDSYEQYF.

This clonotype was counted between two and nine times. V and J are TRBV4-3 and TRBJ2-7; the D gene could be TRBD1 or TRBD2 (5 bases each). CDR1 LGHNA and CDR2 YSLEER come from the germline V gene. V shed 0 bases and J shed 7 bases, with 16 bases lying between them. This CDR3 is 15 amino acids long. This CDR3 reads CASSQEYRGQEEQYF. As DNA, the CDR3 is TGCGCCAGCAGCCAAGAATACCGGGGCCAAGAGGAGCAGTACTTC.

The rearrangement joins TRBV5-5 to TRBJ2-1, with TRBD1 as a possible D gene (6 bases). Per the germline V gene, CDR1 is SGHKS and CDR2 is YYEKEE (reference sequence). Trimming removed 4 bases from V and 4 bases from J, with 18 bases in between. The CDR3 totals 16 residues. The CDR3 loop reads CASSRNPGDGYNEQFF. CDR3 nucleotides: TGTGCCAGCAGCCGAAATCCAGGGGACGGTTACAATGAGCAGTTCTTC.

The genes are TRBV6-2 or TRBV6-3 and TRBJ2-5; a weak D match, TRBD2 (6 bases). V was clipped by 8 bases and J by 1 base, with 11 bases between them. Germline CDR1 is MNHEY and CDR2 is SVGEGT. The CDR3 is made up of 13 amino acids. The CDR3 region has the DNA TGTGCCAGCGGGGACTCGATCCAAGAGACCCAGTACTTC. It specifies CASGDSIQETQYF.

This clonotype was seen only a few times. DNA of the CDR3: TGTGCCTCTCAGTTAGCGGGCAACGGGGAGCTGTTTTTT. It yields the protein CASQLAGNGELFF. The chain is built from TRBV24-1 and TRBJ2-2; 7 nucleotides match TRBD2. Trimming cost V 12 bases and J 7 bases; bases outside gene matches: 10. Looked up from germline, CDR1 is KGHDR and CDR2 is SFDVKD. There are 13 residues in the CDR3.

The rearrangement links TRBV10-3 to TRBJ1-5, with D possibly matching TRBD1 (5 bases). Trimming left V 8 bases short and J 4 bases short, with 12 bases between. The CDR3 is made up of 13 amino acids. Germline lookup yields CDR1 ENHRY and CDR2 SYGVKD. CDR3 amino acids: CAIGSAGNQPQHF. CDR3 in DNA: TGTGCCATCGGGAGCGCAGGGAATCAGCCCCAGCATTTT.

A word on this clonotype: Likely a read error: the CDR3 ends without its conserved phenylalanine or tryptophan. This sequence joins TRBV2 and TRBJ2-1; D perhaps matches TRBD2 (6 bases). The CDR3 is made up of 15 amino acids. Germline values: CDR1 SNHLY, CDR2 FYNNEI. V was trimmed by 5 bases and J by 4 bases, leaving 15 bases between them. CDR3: CASSQGSGAYNEQFS. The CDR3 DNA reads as TGTGCCAGCAGTCAAGGTAGCGGAGCGTACAATGAGCAGTTCTCC.